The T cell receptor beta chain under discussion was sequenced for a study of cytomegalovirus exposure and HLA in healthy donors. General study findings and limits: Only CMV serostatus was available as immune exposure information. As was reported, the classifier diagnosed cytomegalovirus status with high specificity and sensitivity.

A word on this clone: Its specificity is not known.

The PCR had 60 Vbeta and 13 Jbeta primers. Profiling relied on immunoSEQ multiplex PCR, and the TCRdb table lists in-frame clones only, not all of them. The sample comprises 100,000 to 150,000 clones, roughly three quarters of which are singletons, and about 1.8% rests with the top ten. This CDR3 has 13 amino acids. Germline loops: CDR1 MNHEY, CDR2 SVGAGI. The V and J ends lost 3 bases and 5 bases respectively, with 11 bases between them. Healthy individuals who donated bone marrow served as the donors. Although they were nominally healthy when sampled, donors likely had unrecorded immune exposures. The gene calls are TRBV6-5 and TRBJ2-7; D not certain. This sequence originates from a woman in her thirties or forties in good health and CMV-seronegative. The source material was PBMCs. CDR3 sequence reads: CASSYWASHEQYF. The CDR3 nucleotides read TGTGCCAGCAGTTATTGGGCTTCCCACGAGCAGTACTTC.